These 22 T cell receptor beta chains originate from one sample sequenced in a study of fetal regulatory T cell absence and autoimmunity. Clones were sequenced by immunoSEQ multiplex PCR, and TCRdb holds only the in-frame ones, with some missing. The sample records about 95,000 clones, roughly 70% being singletons. The source material was pancreas tissue. The receptors derive from a male donor with IPEX syndrome.

The chain carries TRBV30 and TRBJ1-6, with TRBD1 identical over 7 bases. With 3 bases clipped from V and 0 bases from J, the junction kept 5 bases outside the gene matches. Germline values: CDR1 GTSNPN, CDR2 SVGIG (reference sequence). This CDR3 is 16 amino acids long. In nucleotides, the CDR3 is TGTGCCTGGAGCTTAGGGGGCAGCTCCTATAATTCACCCCTCCACTTT. Translation: CAWSLGGSSYNSPLHF. Based on the CDR3 plus reference TRBV30 and TRBJ1-6, the full variable domain is SQTIHQWPATLVQPVGSPLSLECTVEGTSNPNLYWYRQAAGRGLQLLFYSVGIGQISSEVPQNLSASRPQDRQFILSSKKLLLSDSGFYLCAWSLGGSSYNSPLHFGNGTRLTVT.

The chain links TRBV2 to TRBJ1-5; D is unclear. This CDR3 has 14 residues. Trimming pared 4 bases from V and 0 bases from J, leaving 7 bases between. Germline V CDR1 and CDR2: SNHLY, FYNNEI. The CDR3 DNA is TGTGCCAGCAGTGCCCCATATAGCAATCAGCCCCAGCATTTT. Residues: CASSAPYSNQPQHF. The full variable domain, completed using reference TRBV2 and TRBJ1-5, is EPEVTQTPSHQVTQMGQEVILRCVPISNHLYFYWYRQILGQKVEFLVSFYNNEISEKSEIFDDQFSVERPDGSNFTLKIRSTKLEDSAMYFCASSAPYSNQPQHFGDGTRLSIL.

The chain is built from TRBV2 and TRBJ1-2; D is undetermined. The CDR3 is 11 residues long. Per the germline V gene, CDR1 is SNHLY and CDR2 is FYNNEI. The V end was cut by 4 bases, the J end by 7 bases, with 7 bases between. The CDR3 DNA is TGTGCCAGCAGTGGGGAGGTTGGCTACACCTTC. It is translated as CASSGEVGYTF.

V gene TRBV6-5 combines with J gene TRBJ2-7; no reliable D call. The CDR3 loop spans 13 amino acids. The germline V gene has CDR1 MNHEY and CDR2 SVGAGI. Trimming pared 5 bases from V and 5 bases from J, leaving 13 bases between. The CDR3: CASSELWVHEQYF. The CDR3 DNA follows: TGTGCCAGCAGTGAATTGTGGGTCCACGAGCAGTACTTC.

This chain uses TRBV15 with TRBJ2-2; 10 bases are a match to TRBD2. J was trimmed by 8 bases and V by 1 base; bases with no gene match: 10. CDR1 and CDR2 (germline): LNHNV, YYDKDF (reference sequence). CDR3 length: 17 residues. The CDR3 sequence: CATSRGLAGVPGGELFF. CDR3 nucleotide sequence: TGTGCCACCAGCAGAGGACTAGCGGGCGTCCCAGGGGGGGAGCTGTTTTTT.

A note on this clone: The CDR3 ends on some other residue instead of the conserved phenylalanine or tryptophan, so this is likely a read error. It is unclear where the CDR3 begins or ends on the DNA, so no DNA is shown, and the CDR3 is as TCRdb lists it. The J gene is TRBJ1-4, the V gene TRBV6-5. From its first to its last residue, the CDR3 has 12 amino acids. Per the germline V gene, CDR1 is MNHEY and CDR2 is SVGAGI. CDR3 region: CASTPTWGPIYG.

The chain recombines TRBV6-1 with TRBJ2-5; no firm D call. The CDR3 runs to 14 residues. Per germline, CDR1 MNHNS and CDR2 SASEGT. The V end was cut by 1 base, the J end by 2 bases, with 8 bases between. CDR3 coding DNA: TGTGCCAGCAGTGAAGGACCCATACAAGAGACCCAGTACTTC. This sequence encodes CASSEGPIQETQYF.

This chain links TRBV6-1 with TRBJ2-2; D unclear. Looked up from germline, CDR1 is MNHNS and CDR2 is SASEGT. The length of the CDR3 is 15 residues. Trimming removed 2 bases at V and 3 bases at J, with 10 bases between. The CDR3 DNA reads as TGTGCCAGCAGTGAACAAGGGTCCTACACCGGGGAGCTGTTTTTT. It is translated as CASSEQGSYTGELFF.

This clone has only one observation. The chain uses TRBV27 and TRBJ2-1; 8 bases match TRBD2. The CDR3 runs 14 residues. The V gene's germline CDR1 is MNHEY and CDR2 SMNVEV (reference sequence). J lost 2 bases, V lost 5 bases, and 2 bases had no gene match. The CDR3 nucleotides are TGTGCCAGCAGTAATAGCGGGGCCTACAATGAGCAGTTCTTC. As protein: CASSNSGAYNEQFF.

The chain combines TRBV13 with TRBJ2-3; tentatively, D is TRBD2 (6 bases). Deletions cut 5 bases from V and 1 base from J, with 13 bases between. The CDR3 is 15 amino acids. Germline CDR1 reads PRHDT; CDR2 reads FYEKMQ (reference sequence). The CDR3 loop reads CASSGSGRRTDTQYF. The CDR3 DNA sequence: TGTGCCAGCAGCGGGAGCGGGCGACGCACAGATACGCAGTATTTT.

The V and J genes are TRBV4-3 and TRBJ1-2; the D is unclear. The CDR3 consists of 16 residues. V lost 0 bases to trimming and J lost 1 base, with 12 bases between them. Germline CDR1 reads LGHNA; CDR2 reads YSLEER. The CDR3 DNA sequence: TGCGCCAGCAGCCAAGATCCGGGCCCTTATAACTATGGCTACACCTTC. Translating gives CASSQDPGPYNYGYTF.

The chain employs TRBV7-9 and TRBJ1-2; 8 nucleotides align to TRBD1. Germline trimming cut 1 base from V and 7 bases from J; bases unmatched to any gene: 8. This CDR3 comprises 15 residues. Germline V gene lookup returns CDR1 SEHNR and CDR2 FQNEAQ (reference sequence). In DNA form, the CDR3 reads TGTGCCAGCAGCTTAGGGACAGGGTCCGCTTTTGGCTACACCTTC. As protein: CASSLGTGSAFGYTF. The full variable domain, in which reference TRBV7-9 and TRBJ1-2 provide the parts outside the CDR3, is DTGVSQNPRHKITKRGQNVTFRCDPISEHNRLYWYRQTLGQGPEFLTYFQNEAQLEKSRLLSDRFSAERPKGSFSTLEIQRTEQGDSAMYLCASSLGTGSAFGYTFGSGTRLTVV.

DNA for the CDR3: TGTGCCATATTACCCACCCGCAATGAGCAGTTCTTC. Protein sequence: CAILPTRNEQFF. This chain joins TRBV10-3 and TRBJ2-1; D is unresolved. The CDR3 covers 12 residues. From germline, CDR1 is ENHRY and CDR2 SYGVKD. Trimming removed 9 bases at V and 6 bases at J, with 12 bases between.

V is TRBV2 and J is TRBJ2-3; D is unclear. The germline V gene encodes CDR1 SNHLY and CDR2 FYNNEI. This CDR3 region has 14 residues. V gave up 4 bases and J gave up 0 bases, with 8 bases separating them. The CDR3 spells CASSGAVSTDTQYF. CDR3 nucleotides: TGTGCCAGCAGTGGGGCGGTTAGCACAGATACGCAGTATTTT.

The J gene is TRBJ1-6, the V gene TRBV5-4; D remains unclear. Germline V gene lookup returns CDR1 SGHNT and CDR2 YYREEE (reference sequence). This CDR3 region has 14 residues. V lost 4 bases to trimming and J lost 7 bases, with 12 bases between them. CDR3 region: CASSLSGWNSPLHF. For the CDR3, the DNA is TGTGCCAGCAGCCTCAGTGGGTGGAATTCACCCCTCCACTTT.

This clone was observed a single time. In DNA form, the CDR3 reads TGTGCCAGCAGTCTTAGACAGGGTTTCACAGATACGCAGTATTTT. Amino acid sequence: CASSLRQGFTDTQYF. The chain joins TRBV27 to TRBJ2-3; 7 nucleotides line up with TRBD1. CDR3 length: 15 amino acids. V was pared by 5 bases and J by 2 bases, with 7 bases of the junction left unmatched. Germline loops: CDR1 MNHEY, CDR2 SMNVEV (reference sequence).

The chain combines TRBV5-6 with TRBJ2-3; D is uncertain. CDR1 is SGHDT, CDR2 YYEEEE, per germline. This CDR3 has 14 residues. Between the trimmed V and J ends, which lost 2 bases and 2 bases, there was a span of 9 bases. CDR3 in amino acids: CASSFQTTTDTQYF. The CDR3 coding sequence is TGTGCCAGCAGCTTCCAGACCACCACAGATACGCAGTATTTT.

V is TRBV6-1 and J is TRBJ2-7, with TRBD2 identical over 10 bases. V was pared by 2 bases and J by 2 bases, with 3 bases of the junction left unmatched. The CDR3 totals 15 residues. Germline V CDR1 and CDR2: MNHNS, SASEGT. The DNA of the CDR3 is TGTGCCAGCAGTGAAATAGGGACTAGCGCCTACGAGCAGTACTTC. Protein sequence: CASSEIGTSAYEQYF.

The rearrangement uses TRBV6-6 and TRBJ1-6; unclear D gene. Trimming shortened V by 0 bases and J by 0 bases, and 6 bases separated the two germline ends. Germline CDR1 is MNHNY and CDR2 is SVGAGI (reference sequence). The CDR3 runs to 16 residues. CDR3 nucleotides: TGTGCCAGCAGTTACTCGGCCAGCTCCTATAATTCACCCCTCCACTTT. This codes for CASSYSASSYNSPLHF.

V and J are TRBV30 and TRBJ1-1; a weak D match, TRBD1 (6 bases). With 1 base removed from V and 4 bases from J, the gap between germline ends came to 7 bases. This CDR3 spans 12 amino acids. Germline V gene lookup returns CDR1 GTSNPN and CDR2 SVGIG (reference sequence). The CDR3 nucleotides are TGTGCCTGGAGTGGAGGGGGCACTGAAGCTTTCTTT. As protein: CAWSGGGTEAFF.

The V gene is TRBV30, the J gene TRBJ2-4; D perhaps matches TRBD1 (6 bases). V lost 5 bases and J lost 6, with 11 bases in between. Germline CDR1 is GTSNPN and CDR2 is SVGIG (reference sequence). The CDR3 has 12 amino acids. CDR3 residues: CAWDRGGNIQYF. CDR3 DNA sequence: TGTGCCTGGGACAGAGGGGGAAACATTCAGTACTTC.

About this clone: The sample carries other DNA sequences with the same CDR3. The rearrangement links TRBV27 to TRBJ2-1; D may correspond to TRBD1 or TRBD2 (6 bases each). V was trimmed by 0 bases and J by 7 bases, leaving 7 bases between them. Germline loops: CDR1 MNHEY, CDR2 SMNVEV (reference sequence). CDR3 size: 13 residues. Written as DNA, the CDR3 is TGTGCCAGCAGTTTATCAGGGGGGAATGAGCAGTTCTTC. Translation: CASSLSGGNEQFF.